The source of this T cell receptor beta chain is a study of T cell responses to AZD1222 COVID-19 vaccine. General study findings and limits: Repertoire collection took place solely once the T cell response had peaked. Clonal diversity may have been underestimated in mostly white British donors. Two doses of AZD1222 preceded a rise in Spike-specific TCR breadth and depth.

Method: immunoSEQ multiplex PCR; TCRdb's copy keeps in-frame clones and lacks some. The data contain roughly 200,000 clones, approximately 91% of them seen just once; the ten biggest clones take up about 1.7%. Trimming removed 0 bases from V and 4 bases from J, with 6 bases in between. The V gene's germline CDR1 is MRHNA and CDR2 SNTAGT. CDR3 length: 13 residues. Analysis merged second doses at about 4 or about 12 weeks. Notes on this clone: The antigen is not known.

The material sequenced was peripheral blood, taken 28 days after the second AZD1222 dose. The V and J genes are TRBV6-4 and TRBJ1-2; D uncertain. This clonotype was sampled from an adult who received the AZD1222 COVID-19 vaccine. CDR3 coding DNA: TGTGCCAGCAGTGACTCGCGCAGCTATGGCTACACCTTC. Amino acids: CASSDSRSYGYTF.